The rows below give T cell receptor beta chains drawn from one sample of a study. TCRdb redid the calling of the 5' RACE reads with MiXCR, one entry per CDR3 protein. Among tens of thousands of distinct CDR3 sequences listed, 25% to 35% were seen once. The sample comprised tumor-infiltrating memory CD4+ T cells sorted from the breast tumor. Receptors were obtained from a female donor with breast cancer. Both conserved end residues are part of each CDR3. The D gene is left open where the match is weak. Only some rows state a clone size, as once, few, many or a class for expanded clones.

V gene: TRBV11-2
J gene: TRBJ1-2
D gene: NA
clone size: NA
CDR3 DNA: TGTGCCAGCAGCTTAGTTATGGCAGGGGACGGTGGCTACACCTTC
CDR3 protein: CASSLVMAGDGGYTF

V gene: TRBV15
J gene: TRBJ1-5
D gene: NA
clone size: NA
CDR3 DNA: TGTGCCACCAGCAGAGGCGGAGGGGGAGTAAATCAGCCCCAGCATTTT
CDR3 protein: CATSRGGGGVNQPQHF

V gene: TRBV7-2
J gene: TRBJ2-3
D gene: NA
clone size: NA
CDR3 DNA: TGTGCCAGCAGCTATCAGAGGTCCGATACGCAGTATTTT
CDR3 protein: CASSYQRSDTQYF

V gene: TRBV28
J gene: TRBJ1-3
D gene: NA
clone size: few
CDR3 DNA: TGTGCCAGCATACAGGCGGGCGGCAGCTCATCTGGAAACACCATATATTTT
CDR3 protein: CASIQAGGSSSGNTIYF

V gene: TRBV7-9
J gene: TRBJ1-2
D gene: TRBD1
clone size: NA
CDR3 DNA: TGTGCCAGCAGCCCACAGGGGATCTATGGCTACACCTTC
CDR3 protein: CASSPQGIYGYTF

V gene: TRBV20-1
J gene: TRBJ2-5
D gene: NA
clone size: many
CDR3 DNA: TGCGGGGAGTTAGGGCAAGAGACCCAGTACTTC
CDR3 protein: CGELGQETQYF

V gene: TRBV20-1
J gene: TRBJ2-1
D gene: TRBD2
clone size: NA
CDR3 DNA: TGCAGTGCCTCCCCCCTAGCGGCTACCTACAATGAGCAGTTCTTC
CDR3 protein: CSASPLAATYNEQFF

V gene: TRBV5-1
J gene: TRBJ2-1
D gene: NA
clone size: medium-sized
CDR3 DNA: TGCGCCAGCAGCTTGGGGGTCACAGGTGACAATGAGCAGTTCTTC
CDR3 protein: CASSLGVTGDNEQFF

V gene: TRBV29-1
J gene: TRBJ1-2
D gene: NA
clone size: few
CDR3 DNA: TGCAGCGTTGAAGACCAGGACGATGGCTACACCTTC
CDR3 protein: CSVEDQDDGYTF

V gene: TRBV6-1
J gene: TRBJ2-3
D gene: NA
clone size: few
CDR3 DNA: TGTGCCAGCAGTAAGGACCCCTCATTCACAGATACGCAGTATTTT
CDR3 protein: CASSKDPSFTDTQYF

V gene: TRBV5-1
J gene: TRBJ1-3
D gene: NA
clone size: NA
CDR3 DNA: TGCGCCAGCAGCCGCGAGGGCAACTCTGGAAACACCATATATTTT
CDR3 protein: CASSREGNSGNTIYF

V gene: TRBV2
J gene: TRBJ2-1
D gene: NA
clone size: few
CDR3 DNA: TGTGCCAGCGGGGAGAGCTCCTACAATGAGCAGTTCTTC
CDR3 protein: CASGESSYNEQFF

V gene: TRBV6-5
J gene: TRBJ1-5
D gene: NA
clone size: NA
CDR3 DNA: TGTGCCAGCTCGGGCGGGGGGAATCAGCCCCAGCATTTT
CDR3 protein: CASSGGGNQPQHF

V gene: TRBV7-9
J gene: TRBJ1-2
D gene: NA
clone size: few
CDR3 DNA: TGTGCCAGCAGCTTAGGCGTTTCTCGTAATGGCTACACCTTC
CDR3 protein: CASSLGVSRNGYTF

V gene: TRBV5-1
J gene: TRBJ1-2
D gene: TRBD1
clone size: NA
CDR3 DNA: TGCGCCAGCAGCCTGGGACAGGACCTCTACACCTTC
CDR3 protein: CASSLGQDLYTF

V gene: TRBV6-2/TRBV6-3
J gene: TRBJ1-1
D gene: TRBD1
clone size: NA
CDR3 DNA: TGTGCCAGCAGCCCGGGACAGATAAACACTGAAGCTTTCTTT
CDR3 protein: CASSPGQINTEAFF

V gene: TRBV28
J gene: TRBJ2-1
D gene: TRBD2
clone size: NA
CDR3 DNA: TGTGCCAGCAGCCCTGGGACTAGCGGAGGCTACAATGATCAGTTCTTC
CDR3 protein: CASSPGTSGGYNDQFF

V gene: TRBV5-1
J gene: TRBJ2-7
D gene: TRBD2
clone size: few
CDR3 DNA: TGCGCCAGCAGCACCGGACTAGCGGGAACCCTGGAGCAGTACTTC
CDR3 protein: CASSTGLAGTLEQYF

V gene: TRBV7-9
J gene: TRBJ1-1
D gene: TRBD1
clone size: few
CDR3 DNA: TGTGCCAGCAGTTCCGGGACAGGGGGCAATACTGAAGCTTTCTTT
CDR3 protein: CASSSGTGGNTEAFF

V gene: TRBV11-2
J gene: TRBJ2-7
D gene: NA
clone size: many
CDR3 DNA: TGTGCCAGCAGCTTAGGCTCGGCGGGACCGACCTACGAGCAGTACTTC
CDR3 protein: CASSLGSAGPTYEQYF

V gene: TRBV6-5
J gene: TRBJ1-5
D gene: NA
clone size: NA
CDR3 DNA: TGTGCCCCCTCGTGGGGGGAGGTGGGACAGCCCCAGCATTTT
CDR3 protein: CAPSWGEVGQPQHF

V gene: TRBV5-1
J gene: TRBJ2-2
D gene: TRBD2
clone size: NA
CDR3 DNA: TGCGCCAGCAGCTTGAAAAGCGGGAGCCCCGGGGAGCTGTTTTTT
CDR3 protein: CASSLKSGSPGELFF

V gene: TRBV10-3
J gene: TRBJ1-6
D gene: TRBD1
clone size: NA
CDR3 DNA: TGTGCCGTCAGGGACAGGGAAAATTCACCCCTCCACTTT
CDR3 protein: CAVRDRENSPLHF

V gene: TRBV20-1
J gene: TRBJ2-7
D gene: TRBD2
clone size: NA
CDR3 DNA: TGCAGTGCTAGCAGCGGGAGACTGTACGAGCAGTACTTC
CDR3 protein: CSASSGRLYEQYF

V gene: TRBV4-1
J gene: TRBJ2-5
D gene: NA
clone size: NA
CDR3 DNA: TGCGCCAGCAGCCAGACCGGGACCTCCCGGGAGACCCAGTACTTC
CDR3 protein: CASSQTGTSRETQYF

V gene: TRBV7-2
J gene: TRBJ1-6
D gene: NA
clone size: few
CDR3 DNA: TGTGCCAGCAGCCCCAGGACACTCAAGGACGGTTCACCCCTCCACTTT
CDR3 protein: CASSPRTLKDGSPLHF

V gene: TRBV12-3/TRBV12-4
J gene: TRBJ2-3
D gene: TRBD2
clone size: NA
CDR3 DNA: TGTGCCAGCAGTTTAACCCCTAGCGGTCGAGAGGCAGATACGCAGTATTTT
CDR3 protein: CASSLTPSGREADTQYF

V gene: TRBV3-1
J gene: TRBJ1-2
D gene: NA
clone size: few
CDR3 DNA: TGTGCCAGCAGCCAAGATTGGGAAGGAAATGGCTACACCTTC
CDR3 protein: CASSQDWEGNGYTF

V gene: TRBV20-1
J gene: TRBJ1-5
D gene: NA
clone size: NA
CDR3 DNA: TGCAGTGCTAGGACTGGAGGGCCCAATCAGCCCCAGCATTTT
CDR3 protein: CSARTGGPNQPQHF

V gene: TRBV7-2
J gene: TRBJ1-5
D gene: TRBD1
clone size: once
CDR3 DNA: TGTGCCAGCAGCTTAGATACAGGGGAACAGCCCCAGCATTTT
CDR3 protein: CASSLDTGEQPQHF

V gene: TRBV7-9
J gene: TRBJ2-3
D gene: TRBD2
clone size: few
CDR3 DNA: TGTGCCAGCAGCCGCGCATCAGGGACTAGCTCGTCAGATACGCAGTATTTT
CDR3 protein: CASSRASGTSSSDTQYF

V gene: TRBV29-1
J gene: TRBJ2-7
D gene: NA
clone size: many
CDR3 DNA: TGCAGCGTTGATGGGGACGGCGGAGGGGAGCAGTACTTC
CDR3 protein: CSVDGDGGGEQYF

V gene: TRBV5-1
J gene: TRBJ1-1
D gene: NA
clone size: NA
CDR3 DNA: TGCGCCAGCAGCCGGATGGGGGGTTGGAACACTGAAGCTTTCTTT
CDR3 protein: CASSRMGGWNTEAFF

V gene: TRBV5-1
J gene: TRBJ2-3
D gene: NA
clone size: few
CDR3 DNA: TGCGCCAGCAGCTTAAACACAGATACGCAGTATTTT
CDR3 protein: CASSLNTDTQYF

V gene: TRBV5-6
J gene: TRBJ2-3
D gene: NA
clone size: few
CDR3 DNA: TGTGCCAGCAGCTCAACAGGAGATACTGGCACAGATACGCAGTATTTT
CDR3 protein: CASSSTGDTGTDTQYF

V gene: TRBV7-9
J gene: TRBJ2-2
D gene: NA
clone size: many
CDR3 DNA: TGTGCCAGCAGCGTTAGCCAGTACTGGCCCGGGGAGCTGTTTTTT
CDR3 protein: CASSVSQYWPGELFF

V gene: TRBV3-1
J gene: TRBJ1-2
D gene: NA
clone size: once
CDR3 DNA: TGTGCCAGCAGCCAAGATTCGGGCGGCTACACCTTC
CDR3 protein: CASSQDSGGYTF

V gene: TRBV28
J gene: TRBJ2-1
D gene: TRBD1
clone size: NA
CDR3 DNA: TGTGCCAGCAGTCTCCGGACAGGGCCCTACAATGAGCAGTTCTTC
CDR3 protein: CASSLRTGPYNEQFF

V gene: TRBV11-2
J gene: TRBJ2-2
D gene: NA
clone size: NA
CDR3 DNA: TGTGCCAGCAGCCCAACTCAGGGTACCGGGGAGCTGTTTTTT
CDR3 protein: CASSPTQGTGELFF

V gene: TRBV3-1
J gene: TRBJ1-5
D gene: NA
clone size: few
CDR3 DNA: TGTGCCAGCAGCCAAGTTGATAGCAATCAGCCCCAGCATTTT
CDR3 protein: CASSQVDSNQPQHF

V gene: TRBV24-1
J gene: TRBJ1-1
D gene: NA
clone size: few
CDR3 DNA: TGTGCCACCAGTCCCGGCCAGGGGCGAGGGAAGACTGAAGCTTTCTTT
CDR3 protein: CATSPGQGRGKTEAFF

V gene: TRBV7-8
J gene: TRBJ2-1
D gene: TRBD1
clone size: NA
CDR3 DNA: TGTGCCAGCAGCCCCAAGAACAGGGACAGAGCCTACAATGAGCAGTTCTTC
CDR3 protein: CASSPKNRDRAYNEQFF

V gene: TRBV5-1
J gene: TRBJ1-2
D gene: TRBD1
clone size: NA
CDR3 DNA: TGCGCCAGCAGCTCCTCTCCCGGGACAGGGGATTACACCTTC
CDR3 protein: CASSSSPGTGDYTF

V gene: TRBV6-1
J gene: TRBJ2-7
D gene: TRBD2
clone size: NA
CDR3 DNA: TGTGCCAGCAGACCGAGCGGGAGAGTAAACGAGCAGTACTTC
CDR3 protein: CASRPSGRVNEQYF

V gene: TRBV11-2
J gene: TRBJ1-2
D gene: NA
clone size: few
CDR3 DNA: TGTGCCAGCAGCCTCACAGGGACTCTGACTAATGGCTACACCTTC
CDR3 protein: CASSLTGTLTNGYTF

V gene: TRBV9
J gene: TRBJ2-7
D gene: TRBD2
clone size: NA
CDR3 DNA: TGTGCCAGCAGCCCTTCCATCGGGACTAGCGGAGTATACGAGCAGTACTTC
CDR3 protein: CASSPSIGTSGVYEQYF

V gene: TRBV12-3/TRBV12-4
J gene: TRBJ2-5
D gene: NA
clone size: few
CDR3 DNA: TGTGCCAGCAGTTTTCCCTCCGGGGCCCAGTACTTC
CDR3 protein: CASSFPSGAQYF

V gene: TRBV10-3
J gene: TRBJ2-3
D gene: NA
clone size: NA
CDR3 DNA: TGTGCCATCAGTGGGTACAGGGTCACAGATACGCAGTATTTT
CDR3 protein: CAISGYRVTDTQYF

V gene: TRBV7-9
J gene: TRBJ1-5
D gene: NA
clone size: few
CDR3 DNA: TGTGCCAGCAGCTTGGCAGGGGATGATCAGCCCCAGCATTTT
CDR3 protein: CASSLAGDDQPQHF

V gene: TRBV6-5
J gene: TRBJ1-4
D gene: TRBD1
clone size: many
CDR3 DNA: TGTGCCAGCAGTCGAACCCCGGGACAGGGAAAACTGTTTTTT
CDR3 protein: CASSRTPGQGKLFF

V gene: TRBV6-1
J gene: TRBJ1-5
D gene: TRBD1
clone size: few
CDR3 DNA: TGTGCCAGCAGGGACAGGGCATTCAATCAGCCCCAGCATTTT
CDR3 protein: CASRDRAFNQPQHF

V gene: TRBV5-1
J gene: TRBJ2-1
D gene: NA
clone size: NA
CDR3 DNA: TGCGCCAGCAGCTTGCTAGGGACACAATACAATGAGCAGTTCTTC
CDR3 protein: CASSLLGTQYNEQFF

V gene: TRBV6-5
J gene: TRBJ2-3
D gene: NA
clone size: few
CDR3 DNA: TGTGCCAGCAGGGACCGTAGCACAGATACGCAGTATTTT
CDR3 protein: CASRDRSTDTQYF

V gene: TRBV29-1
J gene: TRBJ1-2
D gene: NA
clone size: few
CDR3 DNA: TGCAGCGTGGAAGAACTGGCAAACTATGGCTACACCTTC
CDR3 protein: CSVEELANYGYTF

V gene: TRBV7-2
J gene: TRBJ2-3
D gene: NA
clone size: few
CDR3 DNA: TGTGCCAGCACCCCTGGGGGGACAGATACGCAGTATTTT
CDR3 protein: CASTPGGTDTQYF

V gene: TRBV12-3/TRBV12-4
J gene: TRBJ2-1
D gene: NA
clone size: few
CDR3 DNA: TGTGCCAGCAGCCAACCTCCTGGAGGCCTCAATGAGCAGTTCTTC
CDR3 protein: CASSQPPGGLNEQFF

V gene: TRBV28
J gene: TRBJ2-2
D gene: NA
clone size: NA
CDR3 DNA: TGTGCCAGCTCTTCCACTGCACCCGGGGAGCTGTTTTTT
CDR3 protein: CASSSTAPGELFF